This TCR beta chain was sequenced in a study of blood T cell repertoires in COVID-19. Germline CDR1 is SGHRS and CDR2 is YFSETQ. V was pared by 2 bases and J by 9 bases, with 7 bases of the junction left unmatched. The CDR3 contains 14 residues. Method: immunoSEQ multiplex PCR; TCRdb's copy keeps in-frame clones and lacks some. The sample holds roughly 500,000 clones, roughly 90% seen once. This chain uses TRBV5-1 with TRBJ2-1, with TRBD2 matching over 8 bases. Material for sequencing was PBMCs or T cells enriched from blood (not recorded which). The source is a woman in her 40s who had recovered from COVID-19. In DNA form, the CDR3 reads TGCGCCAGCAGCTTTGAAGCGGGAGTTGGTGAGCAGTTCTTC. It translates to CASSFEAGVGEQFF.